The 22 T cell receptor beta chains listed next were all sequenced from one sample in a study of blood T cell repertoires in COVID-19. Sequencing was performed with immunoSEQ multiplex PCR; in TCRdb, only in-frame clones are kept and a portion is missing. In the table there are about 220,000 clones, roughly nine tenths of which are singletons. Sequencing was done on a sample of PBMCs or T cells enriched from blood (not recorded which). The source is a woman aged 30 to 39 who had recovered from COVID-19.

V and J are TRBV14 and TRBJ1-2, with D unresolved. Trimming took off 2 bases at V and 5 bases at J, with 15 bases between the two ends. The V gene's germline CDR1 is SGHDN and CDR2 FVKESK. CDR3 size: 15 residues. The CDR3 bases are TGTGCCAGCAGCCAATATCCCAGTGAAGTTTATGGCTACACCTTC. Translating it yields CASSQYPSEVYGYTF.

The chain employs TRBV4-3 and TRBJ1-4, with TRBD1 as a possible D gene (6 bases). The germline V gene has CDR1 LGHNA and CDR2 YSLEER. This CDR3 region has 18 residues. V lost 0 bases and J lost 4, with 18 bases in between. CDR3 bases: TGCGCCAGCAGCCAAGATAGGCTCCTGGACAGCAATAATGAAAAACTGTTTTTT. This codes for CASSQDRLLDSNNEKLFF.

This chain connects TRBV3-1 (or the pseudogene TRBV3-2) to TRBJ2-7, with D hard to call. The CDR3 totals 15 residues. V dropped 4 bases and J dropped 0 bases, with 13 bases sitting between them. From germline, CDR1 is LGHDT and CDR2 YNNKEL (reference sequence). Here the CDR3 DNA reads TGTGCCAGCAGCCCGACACTTCAGAGCTCCTACGAGCAGTACTTC. It yields the protein CASSPTLQSSYEQYF.

The CDR3 reads CASSQDRDSGNTIYF. The CDR3 DNA reads TGCGCCAGCAGCCAAGACCGGGACTCTGGAAACACCATATATTTT. The chain has TRBV4-3 and TRBJ1-3; D uncertain. CDR1 is LGHNA and CDR2 is YSLEER in the germline V gene. This CDR3 is built from 15 residues. V lost 0 bases, J lost 0 bases, and 6 bases lay in between.

The chain links TRBV7-2 to TRBJ2-3; 9 nucleotides line up with TRBD1. V gave up 3 bases and J gave up 3 bases; unmatched junction bases: 1. CDR3 length equals 14 residues. Germline V CDR1 and CDR2: SGHTA, FQGNSA. CDR3 in DNA: TGTGCCAGCAGCTTGGACAGGGGAACAGATACGCAGTATTTT. It yields the protein CASSLDRGTDTQYF.

In its sample, this clone was seen once. This sequence joins TRBV6-5 and TRBJ1-2; 7 bases match TRBD1. V lost 7 bases to trimming and J lost 7 bases; unmatched junction nucleotides: 6. Germline V CDR1 and CDR2: MNHEY, SVGAGI. The CDR3 covers 12 residues. CDR3 DNA: TGTGCCAGCACCAGGGGGTCAGGTGGCTACACCTTC. As protein: CASTRGSGGYTF.

V gene TRBV7-8 combines with J gene TRBJ1-5; 9 nucleotides line up with TRBD1. With V trimmed by 1 base and J by 2 bases, 3 bases remained unmatched. Germline V lookup: CDR1 SGHVS, CDR2 FQNEAQ. CDR3 size: 16 residues. For the CDR3, the DNA is TGTGCCAGCAGCTTAGGGACAGGGGTTGGCAATCAGCCCCAGCATTTT. Its protein product is CASSLGTGVGNQPQHF.

This chain connects TRBV4-2 to TRBJ1-3; 8 nucleotides align to TRBD1. Per the germline V gene, CDR1 is LGHNA and CDR2 is YNFKEQ. This CDR3 comprises 16 residues. The junction had 4 bases not matched to a gene; V was cut back by 0 bases and J by 3 bases. CDR3 bases: TGTGCCAGCAGCCAAGAAGTGGACAGGGTTGGAAACACCATATATTTT. Encoded protein: CASSQEVDRVGNTIYF.

The chain couples TRBV4-3 to TRBJ1-1, with D perhaps matching TRBD1 (6 bases). Germline lookup yields CDR1 LGHNA and CDR2 YSLEER. The CDR3 extends over 15 amino acids. V gave up 0 bases and J gave up 3 bases, with 11 bases separating them. The CDR3 region has the DNA TGCGCCAGCAGCCAAGAAGACAGGTGGGACACTGAAGCTTTCTTT. Its protein is CASSQEDRWDTEAFF.

CDR3 nucleotides: TGTGCCAGCAGCCAAGAGGGCAGGCTCTCCTACGAGCAGTACTTC. Translated: CASSQEGRLSYEQYF. The chain is built from TRBV14 and TRBJ2-7; D remains unclear. The germline V and J ends were trimmed by 0 bases and 0 bases, with 9 bases remaining between them. The CDR3 sequence is 15 residues long. CDR1 and CDR2 (germline): SGHDN, FVKESK.

The chain links TRBV7-9 to TRBJ2-1; D remains ambiguous. Germline loops: CDR1 SEHNR, CDR2 FQNEAQ (reference sequence). With 1 base removed from V and 4 bases from J, the gap between germline ends came to 20 bases. The CDR3 is 18 amino acids. In DNA, the CDR3 is TGTGCCAGCAGCTTAGATAGCCCCGAGCAACCCGCATACAATGAGCAGTTCTTC. Amino acids: CASSLDSPEQPAYNEQFF.

CDR3 sequence reads: CASSNKPTGNSGANVLTF. Written as DNA, the CDR3 is TGTGCCAGCAGCAATAAGCCGACAGGAAACTCTGGGGCCAACGTCCTGACTTTC. The chain links TRBV7-9 to TRBJ2-6; possibly TRBD1 for D (6 bases). The CDR3 length is 18 residues. V lost 5 bases to trimming and J lost 0 bases, with 17 bases between them. Germline lookup yields CDR1 SEHNR and CDR2 FQNEAQ (reference sequence).

The chain couples TRBV5-1 to TRBJ2-1; 14 nucleotides match TRBD2. The CDR3 is 16 amino acids. The J segment lost 6 bases and the V segment lost 4 bases, leaving 6 bases of the junction unmatched. Germline-derived CDR1 and CDR2 are SGHRS and YFSETQ. Written as DNA, the CDR3 is TGCGCCAGCAGCACCCGACTAGCGGGGGGGTCCAATGAGCAGTTCTTC. Translation: CASSTRLAGGSNEQFF.

This chain links TRBV18 with TRBJ2-1; 7 nucleotides align to TRBD1. The germline V gene encodes CDR1 KGHSH and CDR2 LQKENI. V trimming: 1 base; J trimming: 1 base; junction bases outside the gene matches: 7. This CDR3 spans 17 amino acids. The DNA of the CDR3 is TGTGCCAGCTCACCACAAGTGGGCAGGGGGTCCTACAATGAGCAGTTCTTC. It codes for CASSPQVGRGSYNEQFF. Based on the CDR3 plus reference TRBV18 and TRBJ2-1, the full variable domain is NAGVMQNPRHLVRRRGQEARLRCSPMKGHSHVYWYRQLPEEGLKFMVYLQKENIIDESGMPKERFSAEFPKEGPSILRIQQVVRGDSAAYFCASSPQVGRGSYNEQFFGPGTRLTVL.

J is TRBJ1-6 and V is TRBV15; D call uncertain. CDR3 length: 15 amino acids. Deletions cut 0 bases from V and 7 bases from J, with 10 bases between. Germline values: CDR1 LNHNV, CDR2 YYDKDF (reference sequence). Here the CDR3 DNA reads TGTGCCACCAGCAGAGATAGCACGGGGAATTCACCCCTCCACTTT. Protein: CATSRDSTGNSPLHF.

The chain carries TRBV5-1 and TRBJ1-6; tentatively, D is TRBD1 (6 bases). The germline V and J ends were trimmed by 4 bases and 6 bases, with 11 bases remaining between them. The germline V gene encodes CDR1 SGHRS and CDR2 YFSETQ. The CDR3 sequence is 14 residues long. As DNA, the CDR3 is TGCGCCAGCAGCGCGGACAGCCGTAATTCACCCCTCCACTTT. Amino acids: CASSADSRNSPLHF.

The chain is built from TRBV25-1 and TRBJ2-1; the match to TRBD2 covers 8 bases. Germline V CDR1 and CDR2: MGHDK, SYGVNS. The CDR3 runs 14 residues. Losses at the gene ends were 4 bases for V and 6 bases for J; bases not matched to a gene: 5. CDR3 protein: CASSAGLVSNEQFF. As DNA, the CDR3 is TGTGCCAGCAGTGCGGGACTAGTCAGCAATGAGCAGTTCTTC.

CDR3 amino acids: CASSMNRGYGYTF. In DNA, the CDR3 is TGTGCCAGTAGTATGAACAGGGGCTATGGCTACACCTTC. The V call is TRBV19, the J call TRBJ1-2; the match to TRBD1 covers 7 bases. The junction had 2 bases not matched to a gene; V was cut back by 3 bases and J by 4 bases. The CDR3 extends over 13 amino acids. CDR1 is LNHDA and CDR2 is SQIVND in the germline V gene (reference sequence).

The chain employs TRBV11-2 and TRBJ2-3; possibly TRBD1 for D (8 bases). The germline V gene encodes CDR1 SGHAT and CDR2 FQNNGV. This CDR3 spans 17 amino acids. Trimming left V 0 bases short and J 0 bases short, with 13 bases between. The CDR3 loop is CASSLEQGEGSTDTQYF. The CDR3 DNA follows: TGTGCCAGCAGCTTAGAACAGGGGGAGGGGAGCACAGATACGCAGTATTTT.

V gene TRBV4-1 combines with J gene TRBJ1-6, with TRBD1 matching 9 bases. The trim removed 4 bases at V and 8 bases at J, leaving 9 bases unmatched. Germline V CDR1 and CDR2: MGHRA, YSYEKL. This CDR3 has 16 residues. CDR3 DNA sequence: TGCGCCAGCAGCCGGGACAGGGAATCGGCATATTCACCCCTCCACTTT. It translates to CASSRDRESAYSPLHF.

The chain couples TRBV5-1 to TRBJ1-2; TRBD1 matches 11 bases. The trim removed 4 bases at V and 13 bases at J, leaving 15 bases unmatched. Germline loops: CDR1 SGHRS, CDR2 YFSETQ. This CDR3 comprises 15 residues. The CDR3, as DNA: TGCGCCAGCAGCGCAGGACAGGGGGCGAAAACGAGCTGCACCTTC. It encodes CASSAGQGAKTSCTF.

The chain uses TRBV6-1 and TRBJ1-3; no definite D call. The V gene lost 3 bases and the J gene lost 1 base, with 7 bases spanning the gap. From germline, CDR1 is MNHNS and CDR2 SASEGT. The CDR3 has 14 amino acids. In DNA form, the CDR3 reads TGTGCCAGCAGTGACGGGATTTCTGGAAACACCATATATTTT. Its translation is CASSDGISGNTIYF.